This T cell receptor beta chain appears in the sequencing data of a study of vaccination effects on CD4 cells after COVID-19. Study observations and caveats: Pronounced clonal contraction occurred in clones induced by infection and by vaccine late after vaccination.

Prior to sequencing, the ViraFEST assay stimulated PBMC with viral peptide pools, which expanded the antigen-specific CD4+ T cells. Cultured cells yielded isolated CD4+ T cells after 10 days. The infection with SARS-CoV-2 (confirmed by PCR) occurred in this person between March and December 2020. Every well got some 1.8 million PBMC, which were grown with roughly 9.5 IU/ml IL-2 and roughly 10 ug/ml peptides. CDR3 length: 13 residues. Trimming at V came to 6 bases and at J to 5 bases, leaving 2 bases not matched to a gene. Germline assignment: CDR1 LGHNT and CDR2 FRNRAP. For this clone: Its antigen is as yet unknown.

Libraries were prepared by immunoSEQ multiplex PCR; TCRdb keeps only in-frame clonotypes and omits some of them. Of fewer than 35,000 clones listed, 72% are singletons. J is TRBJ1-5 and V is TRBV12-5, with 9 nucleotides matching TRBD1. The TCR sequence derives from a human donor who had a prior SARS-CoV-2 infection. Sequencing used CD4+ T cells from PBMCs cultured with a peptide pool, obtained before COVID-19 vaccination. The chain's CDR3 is CASGWDRDQPQHF. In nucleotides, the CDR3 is TGTGCTAGTGGCTGGGACAGGGATCAGCCCCAGCATTTT.